These T cell receptor beta chains were read from a single sample in a study of blood T cell repertoires in COVID-19. The method was immunoSEQ multiplex PCR; TCRdb's version includes in-frame clones alone and lacks a portion of them. The table shows roughly 260,000 clones, with about nine tenths occurring only once. The sample taken for sequencing was peripheral blood. All receptors come from a woman aged 30 to 39 with COVID-19, enrolled during active disease. CDR3s include the opening cysteine and the closing phenylalanine or tryptophan. D genes are given only for firm matches. Not all rows give a size; the values are once, few, many and, for expanded clones, a class.

>NA|TRBV19|TRBJ1-1|NA
TGTGCCAGTAGACCTAACCGGGTGAACACTGAAGCTTTCTTT
CASRPNRVNTEAFF
>TRBD1|TRBV4-1|TRBJ1-3|once
TGCGCCAGCAGCCAACCCCGGAGGGGGCAACGTGGAAACACCATATATTTT
CASSQPRRGQRGNTIYF
>NA|TRBV12-3/TRBV12-4|TRBJ1-5|NA
TGTGCCAGCAGCTTTAATAGTGATCAGCCCCAGCATTTT
CASSFNSDQPQHF
>TRBD2|TRBV7-3|TRBJ2-1|NA
TGTGCCAGCAGCTCCACCGGGACTAGCGTTTACAATGAGCAGTTCTTC
CASSSTGTSVYNEQFF
>NA|TRBV7-9|TRBJ2-7|once
TGTGCCAGCAGCAGGAGGACAGCCGACAAGCAGTACTTC
CASSRRTADKQYF
>NA|TRBV6-5|TRBJ2-2|once
TGTGCCAGCAGCTTAACAGGGACCGGGGAGCTGTTTTTT
CASSLTGTGELFF
>TRBD1|TRBV9|TRBJ1-1|NA
TGTGCCAGCAGCGAGGGACAGGGGAACACTGAAGCTTTCTTT
CASSEGQGNTEAFF
>TRBD2|TRBV29-1|TRBJ2-2|NA
TGCAGCGCCGTAGCGGGAGGCCCCGGGGAGCTGTTTTTT
CSAVAGGPGELFF
>TRBD1|TRBV7-9|TRBJ1-4|NA
TGTGCCAGCAGCACTATGGGGGGACAGGGGGCTGAAAAACTGTTTTTT
CASSTMGGQGAEKLFF
>NA|TRBV10-2|TRBJ1-1|few
TGCGCCAGCAGTGACAGGGGCGGGAACACTGAAGCTTTCTTT
CASSDRGGNTEAFF
>TRBD2|TRBV2|TRBJ2-5|once
TGTGCCAGCAGTGAAGCGGTAGCGGGAGGGGAAGAGACCCAGTACTTC
CASSEAVAGGEETQYF
>TRBD2|TRBV19|TRBJ2-2|once
TGTGCCAGTAGTTTGGGACTAGCCGCGAACACCGGGGAGCTGTTTTTT
CASSLGLAANTGELFF
>TRBD2|TRBV27|TRBJ2-1|NA
TGTGCCAGCAGTTCCCAGACTAGCGGGACGAGCTCCTACAATGAGCAGTTCTTC
CASSSQTSGTSSYNEQFF
>TRBD1|TRBV2|TRBJ1-6|NA
TGTGCCAGCAAGGGACAGGGCGAGTCACCCCTCCACTTT
CASKGQGESPLHF
>TRBD2|TRBV10-1|TRBJ2-1|NA
TGCGCCAGCAGTGAGGGCAGCGGGAGGCTCTACAATGAGCAGTTCTTC
CASSEGSGRLYNEQFF
>NA|TRBV19|TRBJ1-5|NA
TGTGCCAGTAGTACCGGCAGGGATCAGCCCCAGCATTTT
CASSTGRDQPQHF
>NA|TRBV5-1|TRBJ2-3|few
TGCGCCAGCAGGGCGGGACCCAGCACAGATACGCAGTATTTT
CASRAGPSTDTQYF
>NA|TRBV30|TRBJ1-6|NA
TGTGCCTGGAGTTATTGGGGGCCGGATAATTCACCCCTCCACTTT
CAWSYWGPDNSPLHF
>NA|TRBV7-8|TRBJ2-7|NA
TGTGCCAGCAGCCCGTGGGACAAGATCTACGAGCAGTACTTC
CASSPWDKIYEQYF
>NA|TRBV5-1|TRBJ2-1|once
TGCGCCAGCTGTCGGGGTTTGGACAATGAGCAGTTCTTC
CASCRGLDNEQFF
>TRBD2|TRBV7-2|TRBJ2-7|NA
TGTGCCAGCAGCTTCGGGACTAGCGGAACCTACGAGCAGTACTTC
CASSFGTSGTYEQYF
>TRBD1|TRBV7-9|TRBJ1-1|NA
TGTGCCAGCAGCTTGTTACAGGGGGCGGACACTGAAGCTTTCTTT
CASSLLQGADTEAFF
>NA|TRBV7-2|TRBJ1-5|NA
TGTGCCAGCAGCTCACGCCTAGACCAGCCCCAGCATTTT
CASSSRLDQPQHF
>NA|TRBV29-1|TRBJ1-1|NA
TGCAGCGTTGCGCAGGGGCTGAACACTGAAGCTTTCTTT
CSVAQGLNTEAFF
>NA|TRBV28|TRBJ2-7|NA
TGTGCCAGCAGTACCCTTTGCGAGCAGTACTTC
CASSTLCEQYF
>TRBD2|TRBV28|TRBJ2-1|NA
TGTGCCAGCAGCCGTCTCCCTAGCGGAGCTCCCAATGAGCAGTTCTTC
CASSRLPSGAPNEQFF
>TRBD2|TRBV5-5|TRBJ2-5|NA
TGTGCCAGCAGCTTCCTAGCGGGAGAGGGGGAGACCCAGTACTTC
CASSFLAGEGETQYF
>TRBD2|TRBV27|TRBJ2-1|NA
TGTGCCAGCAGTTATCTAGCGGGAGACCTCAATGAGCAGTTCTTC
CASSYLAGDLNEQFF
>TRBD1|TRBV4-3|TRBJ2-1|NA
TGCGCCAGCAGCCATGGACAGGGGGACAATGAGCAGTTCTTC
CASSHGQGDNEQFF
>NA|TRBV19|TRBJ1-5|NA
TGTGCCAGTAGTCCGTCGGGGGTAAAGAGCAATCAGCCCCAGCATTTT
CASSPSGVKSNQPQHF
>TRBD1|TRBV6-4|TRBJ1-1|NA
TGTGCCAGCAGTTCTGGGACAGGTATGAACACTGAAGCTTTCTTT
CASSSGTGMNTEAFF
>TRBD1|TRBV6-5|TRBJ1-1|NA
TGTGCCAGCCCCGACAGGGGCCACACTGAAGCTTTCTTT
CASPDRGHTEAFF
>TRBD1|TRBV5-6|TRBJ1-2|NA
TGTGCCAGCAGCTTTGGGACAGGGGGTTCTAACTATGGCTACACCTTC
CASSFGTGGSNYGYTF
>TRBD2|TRBV24-1|TRBJ2-3|NA
TGTGCCACCAGGGCGGCTAGCGGAGCTAGCACAGATACGCAGTATTTT
CATRAASGASTDTQYF
>NA|TRBV6-5|TRBJ1-2|NA
TGTGCCAGCAGTTACTATACGGGAAGTGGCTACACCTTC
CASSYYTGSGYTF
>NA|TRBV4-1|TRBJ2-5|NA
TGCGCCAGCAGCCAAGGGCTCAACCAAGAGACCCAGTACTTC
CASSQGLNQETQYF
>NA|TRBV2|TRBJ1-1|NA
TGTGCCAGCAGTGAAGCGCTGGGGGGCACTGAAGCTTTCTTT
CASSEALGGTEAFF
>TRBD2|TRBV6-6|TRBJ2-7|NA
TGTGCCAGCAGGCCGACCGGGACTAGCGGGATCGACGAGCAGTACTTC
CASRPTGTSGIDEQYF
>TRBD2|TRBV29-1|TRBJ2-1|NA
TGCAGCGTCGCCGGGAGCGGGAAAAGCTACAATGAGCAGTTCTTC
CSVAGSGKSYNEQFF
>TRBD1|TRBV7-9|TRBJ1-4|NA
TGTGCCAGCAGCAGACAGGGGGACAATAATGAAAAACTGTTTTTT
CASSRQGDNNEKLFF
>NA|TRBV6-4|TRBJ2-3|NA
TGTGCCAGCAGCAACGGAAGGGGAGGAACGCAGTATTTT
CASSNGRGGTQYF
>TRBD2|TRBV24-1|TRBJ2-1|NA
TGTGCCACCCGCGGCCTAGCGGGAGGGAGAGATGAGCAGTTCTTC
CATRGLAGGRDEQFF
>NA|TRBV28|TRBJ2-1|NA
TGTGCCAGCAGTTCCACAGGGACCTACAATGAGCAGTTCTTC
CASSSTGTYNEQFF
>NA|TRBV6-2/TRBV6-3|TRBJ2-3|NA
TGTGCCAGCAGTCTTGGCCCTCACCCAGATACGCAGTATTTT
CASSLGPHPDTQYF
>NA|TRBV5-1|TRBJ1-2|NA
TGCGCCAGCAGCCCAACGCAGGGCGGAGATTATGGCTACACCTTC
CASSPTQGGDYGYTF
>NA|TRBV2|TRBJ2-7|NA
TGTGCCAGCAGTGGGGTGGCGGAGGGACGGGACGAGCAGTACTTC
CASSGVAEGRDEQYF
>NA|TRBV29-1|TRBJ2-5|NA
TGCAGCGTTGAGGGCATTTCCGAAGAGACCCAGTACTTC
CSVEGISEETQYF
>NA|TRBV20-1|TRBJ1-2|NA
TGCAGTGCTAGTCAGGGATTAGGCTATGGCTACACCTTC
CSASQGLGYGYTF
>NA|TRBV7-2|TRBJ1-1|once
TGTGCCAGCAGCCCGAGGGGGTCCGGGAGGGACACTGAAGCTTTCTTT
CASSPRGSGRDTEAFF
>TRBD1|TRBV5-1|TRBJ2-1|NA
TGCGCCAGCAGCTTTGGGACAGGGGGCCCTCTGAATGAGCAGTTCTTC
CASSFGTGGPLNEQFF
>NA|TRBV19|TRBJ2-1|NA
TGTGCCAGTAGTCTTGGCGGAGACTACAATGAGCAGTTCTTC
CASSLGGDYNEQFF
>NA|TRBV5-8|TRBJ1-6|NA
TGTGCCAGCAGCTTTGGGGCCGTAGGCTATAATTCACCCCTCCACTTT
CASSFGAVGYNSPLHF
>TRBD1|TRBV9|TRBJ2-5|NA
TGTGCCAGCAGCGTAGGATTGGGACAGCCTAGAGGAGAGACCCAGTACTTC
CASSVGLGQPRGETQYF
>TRBD2|TRBV5-8|TRBJ2-4|NA
TGTGCCAGCAGCCCCTCTCCCGGGACTAGCGCCCTAGCCAAAAACATTCAGTACTTC
CASSPSPGTSALAKNIQYF
>TRBD2|TRBV7-6|TRBJ2-7|NA
TGTGCCAGCAGTTACACTAGCGGCGATTACGAGCAGTACTTC
CASSYTSGDYEQYF
>TRBD2|TRBV5-4|TRBJ2-5|NA
TGTGCCAGCAGCTTGGCGACTAGCGGGAGAGGGCAAGAGACCCAGTACTTC
CASSLATSGRGQETQYF
>NA|TRBV5-1|TRBJ2-1|NA
TGCGCCAGCAGCCCCCCAACGGCCTCGGGGAATGAGCAGTTCTTC
CASSPPTASGNEQFF
>TRBD1|TRBV7-2|TRBJ2-7|NA
TGTGCCAGCAGCTTGTTCGGGACAGGGGCCTACGAGCAGTACTTC
CASSLFGTGAYEQYF
>NA|TRBV2|TRBJ2-5|NA
TGTGCCAGCAGTGTTTGGCAGGGGATAAGCGAGACCCAGTACTTC
CASSVWQGISETQYF